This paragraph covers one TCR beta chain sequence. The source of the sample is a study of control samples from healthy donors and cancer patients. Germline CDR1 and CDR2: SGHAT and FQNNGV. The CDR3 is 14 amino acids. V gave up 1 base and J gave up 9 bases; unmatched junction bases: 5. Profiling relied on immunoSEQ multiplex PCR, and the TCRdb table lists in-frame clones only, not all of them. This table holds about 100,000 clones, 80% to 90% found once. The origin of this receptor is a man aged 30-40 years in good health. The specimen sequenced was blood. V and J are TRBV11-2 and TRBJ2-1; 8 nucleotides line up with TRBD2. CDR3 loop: CASSLAGGRLEQFF. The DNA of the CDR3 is TGTGCCAGCAGCTTAGCGGGAGGGCGGCTTGAGCAGTTCTTC.